This T cell receptor beta chain was observed in a study of T cells in narcolepsy. In the study overall: Healthy controls were enrolled alongside patients with narcolepsy type 1 or type 2.

Method: immunoSEQ multiplex PCR; TCRdb's copy keeps in-frame clones and lacks some. The table shows tens of thousands of clones, with just over 60% occurring only once. Germline V gene sequence: CDR1 LGHNA, CDR2 YNFKEQ. This CDR3 has 15 residues. Trimming removed 1 base from V and 2 bases from J; junction bases left unmatched: 3. The sequence was obtained from a human donor in good health. The V call is TRBV4-2, the J call TRBJ2-5, with 8 nucleotides matching TRBD1. The sample comprised memory (CD45RA-) CD4+ T cells from blood. The CDR3: CASSQGHRGQETQYF. Written as DNA, the CDR3 is TGTGCCAGCAGCCAAGGTCACAGGGGGCAAGAGACCCAGTACTTC.